This T cell receptor beta chain was identified in a study of blood T cells in healthy people across ages. Then a second PCR, running roughly 7 to 11 cycles, was carried out with a sample-barcoded 5' primer and a J-beta primer mix. Sequencing yielded, for each sample, at least 3 million paired-end reads carrying CDR3. A single record per CDR3 protein comes from TCRdb applying MiXCR to the 5' RACE reads. The sample contains about 680,000 distinct CDR3 sequences, 49% of which appear only once. Trimming cost V 2 bases and J 4 bases, with 0 bases left between them. This CDR3 contains 11 residues. Germline assignment: CDR1 KGHDR and CDR2 SFDVKD.

The chain links TRBV24-1 to TRBJ2-3; D is unresolved. The TCR originated in a woman aged 55-69 years in good health. Sequenced material: blood. The CDR3, as DNA: TGTGCCACCAGTGATTCAGATACGCAGTATTTT. Translated, it gives CATSDSDTQYF.